The source of this T cell receptor (beta chain) is a study of blood T cell repertoires in COVID-19. About the study: COVID-19 samples from acute and convalescent phases originated in the United States, Italy and Spain. PBMCs, B-cell-depleted T cells, or T cells were the source of the cDNA or gDNA that made up the material.

Original processing methods: The authors estimated nucleated cell counts from reference gene primer amplification. This table comes from immunoSEQ multiplex PCR, and its TCRdb copy is limited to in-frame clones, with some not included. V and J calls and clone size are given by that table; D and trimming were obtained from the DNA. There are over 130,000 clones in the sample; more than 85% occur only once, and around 5.4% lies in the top ten. The germline gives CDR1 LNHDA, CDR2 SQIVND (reference sequence). CDR3 size: 13 residues. Trimming removed 5 bases from V and 6 bases from J, with 11 bases in between.

Sequenced material: peripheral blood. The V call is TRBV19, the J call TRBJ2-1, with D possibly matching TRBD2 (6 bases). This TCR was recovered from a human donor in a cohort sampled during active COVID-19. The CDR3 region has the DNA TGTGCCAGTAGTTGGCAGGAGGGCAATGAGCAGTTCTTC. This translates into CASSWQEGNEQFF.